This T cell receptor (beta chain) was observed in a study of tumor-infiltrating lymphocytes in primary liver carcinoma. cDNA specific to TCR beta was made from 450 to 500 ng of total RNA, with a constant-region primer employed for priming. TCR beta libraries came from three nested multiplex PCR rounds using slightly modified ARM-PCR. TCRdb called the multiplex PCR reads again in MiXCR, with one record for every CDR3 protein. The top ten hold approximately 26% of the sample, which has more than 70,000 distinct CDR3 sequences, 69% seen once. To note about this clonotype: The junction departs from germline at one end; a sequencing error may be responsible.

Co-extraction yielded RNA and DNA from around 20-30 mg of unsorted bulk tissue. The receptor was isolated from a man aged 35 to 55 with primary liver carcinoma and hepatitis B virus infection. The material sequenced was tumor-adjacent normal liver tissue.

The DNA of the CDR3 is TGTGCCAGCAGTCCCATCGCGGGTGGAGTCATAGATATGCAGTATTTT. As protein: CASSPIAGGVIDMQYF. The rearrangement joins TRBV6-6 to TRBJ2-3, with D maybe TRBD2 (5 bases). Germline V gives CDR1 MNHNY, CDR2 SVGAGI (reference sequence). This CDR3 comprises 16 residues.